This TCR beta chain was profiled in a study of T cell responses to AZD1222 COVID-19 vaccine. Sequencing used immunoSEQ multiplex PCR; TCRdb keeps in-frame clones, though not all of them. The table lists fewer than 110,000 clones, roughly nine tenths of them singletons. The sample consisted of peripheral blood, taken on day 0 of AZD1222 vaccination. The origin of this receptor is an adult in good health.

The CDR3 reads CASSSTSVGQRYNYGYTF. The CDR3 DNA reads TGTGCCAGCAGTTCGACTTCGGTCGGGCAGAGGTACAACTATGGCTACACCTTC. V gene TRBV6-2 or TRBV6-3 combines with J gene TRBJ1-2; D unresolved. The V gene's germline CDR1 is MNHEY and CDR2 SVGEGT. The CDR3 sequence is 18 residues long. V shed 4 bases and J shed 2 bases, with 23 bases lying between them.